This T cell receptor (beta chain) was captured in a study of blood T cell repertoires in COVID-19. About the study: Samples of COVID-19 (acute and convalescent) were obtained from the United States, Italy and Spain. The analysed material was cDNA or gDNA that came from T cells, B-cell-depleted T cells, or PBMCs.

The participants were between about 18 and 90 years old and came from some 25 US areas. Generated by immunoSEQ multiplex PCR, the TCRdb table keeps only in-frame clones and is missing some. The sample consists of roughly 260,000 clones, about 89% of them appearing once. The sequencing input was PBMCs or T cells enriched from blood (not recorded which). The sequence came from a woman younger than 30 who had recovered from COVID-19.

The CDR3 DNA is TGTGCCAGCAGTTTCGCTCCCGGGACAGGGTCCTATGGCTACACCTTC. The encoded protein is CASSFAPGTGSYGYTF. The J gene is TRBJ1-2, the V gene TRBV27, with 9 bases identical to TRBD1. The CDR3 sequence is 16 residues long. Per the germline V gene, CDR1 is MNHEY and CDR2 is SMNVEV (reference sequence). V gave up 3 bases and J gave up 4 bases; unmatched junction bases: 9.